Included here is one T cell receptor beta chain sequence, with context. This specimen comes from a study of control samples from healthy donors and cancer patients. The CDR3 loop spans 14 amino acids. Germline V gene sequence: CDR1 MNHEY, CDR2 SVGEGT. The V and J ends lost 5 bases and 2 bases respectively, with 13 bases between them. Clones were read by immunoSEQ multiplex PCR, and TCRdb kept only the in-frame ones, dropping some. The table shows approximately 160,000 clones, with roughly 94% occurring only once. The sequence derives from a woman between 18 and 29 years old in good health. The genes are TRBV6-2 or TRBV6-3 and TRBJ2-7; no clear D gene. Sequencing was carried out using blood. The CDR3 nucleotides are TGTGCCAGCAGTCGACGGGCCAGCGCCTACGAGCAGTACTTC. Translated: CASSRRASAYEQYF.